Following are 27 T cell receptor beta chains from one sample sequenced in a study of T cell repertoires in cytomegalovirus infection. These receptors have no known antigen. TCRdb re-called the reads with MiXCR, one entry per CDR3 protein. The sample yields hundreds of thousands of distinct CDR3 sequences, 30% to 40% seen once. Specimen: cultured PBMCs, collected from culture after CMV antigen stimulation. Receptor source: a human donor in good health (CMV status not recorded). Some clones in this sample may be carry-over from other donors' samples.

The chain uses TRBV6-1 and TRBJ2-1; the match to TRBD1 covers 7 bases. The CDR3 has 16 amino acids. The V segment lost 6 bases and the J segment 8 bases; nucleotides outside the gene matches: 16. CDR1 and CDR2 from the germline V gene are MNHNS and SASEGT. CDR3: CASRPITGVLRHEQFF. The CDR3 DNA reads as TGTGCCAGCAGACCCATTACAGGGGTTTTGCGGCATGAGCAGTTCTTC.

This clonotype was seen many times. The J gene is TRBJ1-1, the V gene TRBV7-2; 8 bases agree with TRBD1. This CDR3 comprises 15 residues. Trimming at V came to 4 bases and at J to 3 bases, leaving 7 bases not matched to a gene. CDR1 is SGHTA and CDR2 is FQGNSA in the germline V gene. The CDR3 loop is CASSYVPGGYTEAFF. The DNA for the CDR3 is TGTGCCAGCAGCTATGTTCCAGGGGGCTACACTGAAGCTTTCTTT. Full variable domain (remainder filled in from reference TRBV7-2 and TRBJ1-1): GAGVSQSPSNKVTEKGKDVELRCDPISGHTALYWYRQSLGQGLEFLIYFQGNSAPDKSGLPSDRFSAERTGGSVSTLTIQRTQQEDSAVYLCASSYVPGGYTEAFFGQGTRLTVV.

The J gene is TRBJ2-7, the V gene TRBV11-2; 7 positions match TRBD2. Trimming took 4 bases from V and 9 from J; bases not matched to a gene: 6. Germline assignment: CDR1 SGHAT and CDR2 FQNNGV. The CDR3 is 12 amino acids. This CDR3 is CASSSSLAGQYF. CDR3 DNA: TGTGCCAGCAGCTCCTCCTTAGCGGGGCAGTACTTC.

The rearrangement links TRBV20-1 to TRBJ2-1; TRBD2 might be the D (5 bases). From germline, CDR1 is DFQATT and CDR2 SNEGSKA (reference sequence). Trimming removed 0 bases from V and 6 bases from J, with 15 bases in between. The CDR3 sequence is 15 residues long. The CDR3 region has the DNA TGCAGTGCTAGAGATCCACTAGTCAGTTCCAATGAGCAGTTCTTC. Protein product: CSARDPLVSSNEQFF.

This clonotype was counted a few times. The chain combines TRBV12-3 or TRBV12-4 with TRBJ2-1; TRBD1 matches at 8 bases. The CDR3 runs 14 residues. J gave up 7 bases and V 6 bases, and 8 bases lay outside the gene matches. CDR3 sequence reads: CASSWGQAGNEQFF. The CDR3 DNA reads TGTGCCAGCAGCTGGGGACAGGCCGGGAATGAGCAGTTCTTC.

V is TRBV4-1 and J is TRBJ2-5, with D tentatively TRBD2 (6 bases). CDR1 is MGHRA, CDR2 YSYEKL, per germline. V lost 1 base and J lost 5, with 17 bases in between. The CDR3 spans 16 residues. The CDR3 here is CASSQAGGMRGETQYF. In nucleotides, the CDR3 is TGCGCCAGCAGCCAAGCGGGCGGGATGAGAGGGGAGACCCAGTACTTC.

The V and J genes are TRBV7-9 and TRBJ2-7; 7 bases fit TRBD1. The CDR3 has 16 amino acids. Losses at the gene ends were 5 bases for V and 1 base for J; bases not matched to a gene: 11. Germline V gene sequence: CDR1 SEHNR, CDR2 FQNEAQ (reference sequence). CDR3 nucleotides: TGTGCCAGCAGCCCACAGACAGGGTCAAATTCCTACGAGCAGTACGTC. Its translation is CASSPQTGSNSYEQYV.

The gene calls are TRBV9 and TRBJ2-7, with D tentatively TRBD1 (5 bases). This CDR3 contains 13 residues. With 2 bases removed from V and 5 bases from J, the gap between germline ends came to 11 bases. Germline V gene lookup returns CDR1 SGDLS and CDR2 YYNGEE. CDR3 in amino acids: CASSVLGVNEQYF. CDR3 sequence (DNA): TGTGCCAGCAGCGTTTTAGGGGTAAACGAGCAGTACTTC. Together with reference TRBV9 and TRBJ2-7, the CDR3 gives the full variable domain: DSGVTQTPKHLITATGQRVTLRCSPRSGDLSVYWYQQSLDQGLQFLIQYYNGEERAKGNILERFSAQQFPDLHSELNLSSLELGDSALYFCASSVLGVNEQYFGPGTRLTVT.

The sample holds a few counts of this clonotype. Given a much more abundant clone one base away, this may be a read error. This chain uses TRBV11-2 with TRBJ2-7, with D possibly matching TRBD1 (5 bases). Germline V gene lookup returns CDR1 SGHAT and CDR2 FQNNGV. This CDR3 is built from 13 residues. V lost 2 bases to trimming and J lost 5 bases, with 10 bases between them. The DNA of the CDR3 is TGTGCCAGCAGCTTACAGGGATCCGACGAGCAGTACTTC. Amino acids: CASSLQGSDEQYF.

Only a few counts were recorded for this clonotype. The CDR3 bases are TGTGCCAGCAGCTTGAGCCATCGTAATTCACCCCTCCACTTT. Protein sequence: CASSLSHRNSPLHF. V gene TRBV5-4 combines with J gene TRBJ1-6; D is uncertain. Looked up from germline, CDR1 is SGHNT and CDR2 is YYREEE (reference sequence). The CDR3 is 14 residues long. Deletions cut 1 base from V and 6 bases from J, with 8 bases between. The variable domain in full, with the rest retrieved from reference TRBV5-4 and TRBJ1-6, is ETGVTQSPTHLIKTRGQQVTLRCSSQSGHNTVSWYQQALGQGPQFIFQYYREEENGRGNFPPRFSGLQFPNYSSELNVNALELDDSALYLCASSLSHRNSPLHFGNGTRLTVT.

V and J are TRBV6-2 or TRBV6-3 and TRBJ1-6, with a weak D call TRBD1 (6 bases). Germline CDR1 reads MNHEY; CDR2 reads SVGEGT. Trimming took off 6 bases at V and 10 bases at J, with 22 bases between the two ends. The CDR3 runs to 16 residues. The CDR3 coding sequence is TGTGCCAGCAGCTCCAAACAGGGTTCCACGGAATCACCCCTCCACTTT. This gives the protein CASSSKQGSTESPLHF.

This clonotype was seen a single time. The chain employs TRBV20-1 and TRBJ1-1; no clear D gene. The CDR3 is made up of 14 amino acids. The V end was cut by 4 bases, the J end by 2 bases, with 14 bases between. Germline lookup yields CDR1 DFQATT and CDR2 SNEGSKA (reference sequence). CDR3: CSAKNPGLNTEAFF. The DNA of the CDR3 is TGCAGTGCTAAAAACCCCGGGTTAAACACTGAAGCTTTCTTT.

V usage is TRBV7-2 and J usage is TRBJ2-7; D gene unclear. Germline loops: CDR1 SGHTA, CDR2 FQGNSA. Trimming stripped 1 base from V and 4 bases from J, with 11 bases between. The CDR3 covers 14 residues. The CDR3 DNA sequence: TGTGCCAGCAGCTTAGTGGGCTACGGATACGAGCAGTACGTC. It specifies CASSLVGYGYEQYV.

This clonotype has more than one count but fewer than ten. The chain is built from TRBV12-3 or TRBV12-4 and TRBJ2-7; tentatively, D is TRBD1 or TRBD2 (5 bases each). V lost 6 bases to trimming and J lost 2 bases, with 14 bases between them. The CDR3 sequence is 14 residues long. The DNA for the CDR3 is TGTGCCAGCAGGGCGAGGGGCCATCCCTACGAGCAGTACTTC. Its protein product is CASRARGHPYEQYF.

This clonotype was recorded many times. The genes are TRBV7-2 and TRBJ1-2; the D gene is possibly TRBD1 (6 bases). This CDR3 spans 16 amino acids. CDR1 and CDR2 from the germline V gene are SGHTA and FQGNSA. Trimming removed 1 base at V and 5 bases at J, with 17 bases between. The CDR3 region is CASSLDPGARTYGYTF. Here the CDR3 DNA reads TGTGCCAGCAGCTTAGACCCAGGGGCGAGAACTTATGGCTACACCTTC.

V and J are TRBV12-3 or TRBV12-4 and TRBJ2-5, with D unclear. V was trimmed by 7 bases and J by 2 bases, leaving 8 bases between them. The CDR3 has 12 residues. Here the CDR3 reads CASTYLQETQYF. The CDR3 DNA sequence: TGTGCCAGCACGTATCTTCAAGAGACCCAGTACTTC.

The CDR3 protein is CASSSARTGEQFF. CDR3 in DNA: TGTGCCAGCAGCTCAGCGAGGACAGGGGAGCAGTTCTTC. The genes are TRBV7-2 and TRBJ2-1, with 8 nucleotides matching TRBD1. V lost 4 bases and J lost 10; bases outside the gene matches: 6. The germline V gene has CDR1 SGHTA and CDR2 FQGNSA. The CDR3 runs to 13 residues.

This clonotype came up many times. V and J are TRBV7-4 and TRBJ2-7; 14 nucleotides align to TRBD2. CDR1 and CDR2 from the germline V gene are SGHVT and SQSDAQ. The CDR3 length is 16 residues. Losses at the gene ends were 5 bases for V and 5 bases for J; bases not matched to a gene: 8. CDR3 sequence: CASSQSPGLAGDEQYF. The CDR3 DNA is TGTGCCAGCAGCCAGAGTCCGGGACTAGCGGGAGACGAGCAGTACTTC.

In this sample, this clonotype turned up once. In nucleotides, the CDR3 is TGTGCCAGTAGTATGGGCGGGGTCACCTACAATGAGCAGTTCTTC. It translates to CASSMGGVTYNEQFF. This sequence joins TRBV19 and TRBJ2-1; weak D call: TRBD2 (6 bases). The V end lost 3 bases, the J end lost 2 bases, and 11 bases lay between the germline ends. The CDR3 has 15 residues. CDR1 is LNHDA and CDR2 is SQIVND in the germline V gene (reference sequence).

This sequence joins TRBV6-1 and TRBJ2-7, with D hard to call. Trimming pared 2 bases from V and 0 bases from J, leaving 8 bases between. The CDR3 has 14 residues. CDR1 is MNHNS, CDR2 SASEGT, per germline. As DNA, the CDR3 is TGTGCCAGCAGTGAATCGATGGACTCCTACGAGCAGTACTTC. Translation gives CASSESMDSYEQYF.

This clonotype was found a few times. The chain's CDR3 is CASGPGSVKAFF. The CDR3 DNA sequence: TGTGCTAGTGGCCCAGGGTCGGTAAAAGCTTTCTTT. The gene calls are TRBV12-5 and TRBJ1-1; TRBD1 is a possible D gene (5 bases). V lost 6 bases, J lost 9 bases, and 14 bases lay in between. The germline CDR1 and CDR2 sequences are LGHNT and FRNRAP. The CDR3 spans 12 residues.

This clonotype was recorded a few times. V gene TRBV12-3 or TRBV12-4 combines with J gene TRBJ1-6, with D unclear. Deletions cut 5 bases from V and 5 bases from J, with 10 bases between. This CDR3 comprises 14 residues. CDR3 in DNA: TGTGCCAGCAGTGAAGCGAGGGATAATTCACCCCTCCACTTT. It yields the protein CASSEARDNSPLHF.

This chain uses TRBV6-2 or TRBV6-3 with TRBJ1-2; D unresolved. Germline CDR1 is MNHEY and CDR2 is SVGEGT. The CDR3 is made up of 11 amino acids. Trimming left V 4 bases short and J 8 bases short, with 8 bases between. The CDR3 nucleotides read TGTGCCAGCAGTTTCGATAGAGGCTACACCTTC. It translates to CASSFDRGYTF.

The gene calls are TRBV6-8 and TRBJ2-1; TRBD2 matches 10 bases. Germline V gives CDR1 MNHGY, CDR2 SAAAGT. The CDR3 contains 13 residues. With 2 bases clipped from V and 15 bases from J, the junction kept 7 bases outside the gene matches. The CDR3 sequence: CASSYNLAGERFF. DNA of the CDR3: TGTGCCAGCAGTTACAATCTAGCGGGAGAAAGGTTCTTC.

This clonotype was observed many times. The rearrangement links TRBV12-3 or TRBV12-4 to TRBJ2-1, with 9 nucleotides matching TRBD1. V was pared by 5 bases and J by 0 bases, with 11 bases of the junction left unmatched. The CDR3 loop spans 18 amino acids. The CDR3 DNA reads TGTGCCAGCAGTCCGGCAGCCGGGACAGGGAGCTCCTACAATGAGCAGTTCTTC. Its translation is CASSPAAGTGSSYNEQFF.

The genes are TRBV6-5 and TRBJ2-3; D is possibly TRBD1 or TRBD2 (5 bases each). Germline CDR1 reads MNHEY; CDR2 reads SVGAGI. Trimming removed 0 bases from V and 2 bases from J, with 12 bases in between. The CDR3 loop spans 16 amino acids. CDR3 loop: CASSYSRGALTDTQYF. CDR3 DNA sequence: TGTGCCAGCAGTTACTCGAGAGGGGCGCTCACAGATACGCAGTATTTT.

The rearrangement joins TRBV28 to TRBJ2-7; 7 positions match TRBD1. V lost 11 bases, J lost 2 bases, and 15 bases stayed unmatched. CDR3 length: 15 residues. CDR1 is MDHEN, CDR2 SYDVKM, per germline. The CDR3 loop is CAGNSFDRAAYEQYF. Written as DNA, the CDR3 is TGTGCCGGCAACTCCTTCGACAGGGCCGCCTACGAGCAGTACTTC.